The present entry profiles one TCR beta chain with its context. Its antigen is as yet unknown. A J-beta primer mix and a sample-barcoded 5' primer were used in a second PCR of roughly 6 to 11 cycles. Each of the cDNA molecules was tagged by a template-switch adaptor with 12 random nucleotides. TCRdb recomputed calls from the 5' RACE reads with MiXCR, one row per CDR3 protein. The sample has about 1.6 million distinct CDR3 sequences; 34% are singletons. CDR1 is SGHTA and CDR2 is FQGNSA in the germline V gene. The CDR3 spans 15 residues. Trimming removed 1 base from V and 3 bases from J, with 12 bases in between. This entry belongs to a study of blood T cells in healthy people across ages. Whole-study findings and limits: Diversity estimates drawn from one million T cells were deemed underestimates. Roughly linearly, TCR beta diversity per million T cells fell as age increased.

The TCR was taken from a woman in her 30s in good health. The gene calls are TRBV7-2 and TRBJ1-2; possibly TRBD1 for D (6 bases). The material sequenced was blood. In DNA form, the CDR3 reads TGTGCCAGCAGCTTAGATTACTCAGGGGACTATGGCTACACCTTC. This encodes CASSLDYSGDYGYTF.